These 30 T cell receptor beta chains share one sample of origin, sequenced in a study of T cells in Graves' hyperthyroidism and ophthalmopathy. From RNA transcripts, TCR beta CDR3 regions were amplified. An initial round of RT-PCR targeting the TCR CDR3 relied on the HTBI primer set. TCRdb called the multiplex PCR reads again in MiXCR, with one record for every CDR3 protein. Among a few hundred thousand distinct CDR3 sequences listed, around 13% were seen once. Sequenced: blood. The origin of the receptors is a woman aged 40 to 50 with Graves' hyperthyroidism.

This clonotype was seen repeatedly, ten times or more. The genes are TRBV6-2 or TRBV6-3 and TRBJ2-7; weak D call: TRBD2 (6 bases). V was pared by 7 bases and J by 0 bases, with 16 bases between. Per germline, CDR1 MNHEY and CDR2 SVGEGT. This CDR3 contains 15 residues. CDR3 DNA: TGTGCCAGCAAAATAGCGGCTCTGGTCTCCTACGAGCAGTACTTC. Protein sequence: CASKIAALVSYEQYF.

Remarks on this clonotype: This could be a read error, since a much larger clone is one nucleotide away. Since no conserved phenylalanine or tryptophan closes the CDR3, a read error is the likely cause. The V gene is TRBV28, the J gene TRBJ1-4; D possibly corresponds to TRBD1 (6 bases). V lost 3 bases, J lost 5 bases, and 10 bases lay in between. Germline V gene data show CDR1 as MDHEN and CDR2 as SYDVKM. This CDR3 comprises 14 residues. The CDR3 is CASSFWGQNEKLFS. CDR3 nucleotide sequence: TGTGCCAGCAGTTTCTGGGGGCAGAATGAAAAACTGTTTTCT.

This clonotype turned up a few times. The chain combines TRBV20-1 with TRBJ1-5; D is uncertain. CDR3 size: 18 residues. Trimming shortened V by 0 bases and J by 4 bases, and 22 bases separated the two germline ends. Germline V gene data show CDR1 as DFQATT and CDR2 as SNEGSKA (reference sequence). The CDR3: CSARDPQAWGNPNQPQHF. The CDR3, as DNA: TGCAGTGCTAGAGATCCCCAGGCCTGGGGTAATCCAAATCAGCCCCAGCATTTT.

At least ten counts were recorded for this clonotype. The J gene is TRBJ1-2, the V gene TRBV27, with D possibly TRBD1 on 6 matching bases. The V end lost 4 bases, the J end lost 8 bases, and 14 bases lay between the germline ends. The V gene's germline CDR1 is MNHEY and CDR2 SMNVEV (reference sequence). The CDR3 is 13 amino acids. This chain's CDR3 is CASSSNRVGGYTF. Written as DNA, the CDR3 is TGTGCCAGCAGTTCAAACAGGGTTGGAGGCTACACCTTC.

The chain employs TRBV6-5 and TRBJ2-1; 13 bases are a match to TRBD2. The CDR3 contains 17 residues. Trimming removed 0 bases from V and 4 bases from J; junction bases left unmatched: 3. CDR1 is MNHEY, CDR2 SVGAGI, per germline. The CDR3 region is CASSYSILAGGYNEQFF. The CDR3 region has the DNA TGTGCCAGCAGTTACTCGATACTAGCGGGAGGGTACAATGAGCAGTTCTTC.

This clonotype was seen more than once but under ten times. The chain uses TRBV19 and TRBJ1-5; TRBD1 matches 9 bases. Germline CDR1 and CDR2: LNHDA and SQIVND (reference sequence). V was pared by 5 bases and J by 3 bases, with 8 bases of the junction left unmatched. CDR3 size: 16 residues. CDR3 bases: TGTGCCAGTAGTCTAACCGGGACAGGGAACAATCAGCCCCAGCATTTT. Translated, it gives CASSLTGTGNNQPQHF.

J is TRBJ1-6 and V is TRBV5-1; D not resolved. V gave up 4 bases and J gave up 7 bases, with 15 bases separating them. The CDR3 is 15 amino acids. Germline CDR1 SGHRS, CDR2 YFSETQ. CDR3 nucleotide sequence: TGCGCCAGCAGCCCCGAGGGCGGCAGGAATTCACCCCTCCACTTT. Protein sequence: CASSPEGGRNSPLHF.

This clonotype was seen more than once but under ten times. The chain carries TRBV19 and TRBJ1-1; D uncertain. Germline V gene lookup returns CDR1 LNHDA and CDR2 SQIVND (reference sequence). With 1 base removed from V and 2 bases from J, the gap between germline ends came to 8 bases. CDR3 length equals 14 residues. As DNA, the CDR3 is TGTGCCAGTAGTATAGGCCCAGCCAACACTGAAGCTTTCTTT. Protein sequence: CASSIGPANTEAFF.

The chain carries TRBV7-2 and TRBJ2-7, with 10 bases fitting TRBD2. The CDR3 consists of 21 residues. Germline loops: CDR1 SGHTA, CDR2 FQGNSA. Trimming cost V 5 bases and J 0 bases; bases outside gene matches: 22. The CDR3: CASSVGGASGSRRVLSYEQYF. CDR3 bases: TGTGCCAGCAGCGTCGGTGGGGCTAGCGGGAGCCGCAGGGTCCTCTCCTACGAGCAGTACTTC.

This clonotype has only a few counts. The rearrangement joins TRBV24-1 to TRBJ1-2; the D gene is possibly TRBD1 (5 bases). Per germline, CDR1 KGHDR and CDR2 SFDVKD. The length of the CDR3 is 15 residues. V was trimmed by 4 bases and J by 2 bases, leaving 13 bases between them. This CDR3 is CATSEPKGWNYGYTF. The CDR3 DNA follows: TGTGCCACCAGTGAACCAAAGGGGTGGAACTATGGCTACACCTTC.

This clonotype occurred many times. V usage is TRBV2 and J usage is TRBJ2-7; 9 bases match TRBD1. The germline V gene encodes CDR1 SNHLY and CDR2 FYNNEI. This CDR3 is 15 amino acids long. V lost 3 bases and J lost 5; bases outside the gene matches: 8. Here the CDR3 reads CASSDRGTGSDEQYF. For the CDR3, the DNA is TGTGCCAGCAGTGATAGGGGGACAGGGTCCGACGAGCAGTACTTC.

This clonotype was counted ten times or more. The genes are TRBV18 and TRBJ2-6; D unclear. Germline-derived CDR1 and CDR2 are KGHSH and LQKENI. This CDR3 region has 15 residues. Deletions cut 2 bases from V and 0 bases from J, with 5 bases between. The DNA of the CDR3 is TGTGCCAGCTCACCAAGCAGCTCTGGGGCCAACGTCCTGACTTTC. It is translated as CASSPSSSGANVLTF. Full variable domain (remainder filled in from reference TRBV18 and TRBJ2-6): NAGVMQNPRHLVRRRGQEARLRCSPMKGHSHVYWYRQLPEEGLKFMVYLQKENIIDESGMPKERFSAEFPKEGPSILRIQQVVRGDSAAYFCASSPSSSGANVLTFGAGSRLTVL.

V is TRBV2 and J is TRBJ2-1; TRBD2 aligns across 9 bases. There are 14 residues in the CDR3. The trim removed 8 bases at V and 5 bases at J, leaving 7 bases unmatched. Germline V gene sequence: CDR1 SNHLY, CDR2 FYNNEI. The CDR3 spells CASYGGGVDNEQFF. As DNA, the CDR3 is TGTGCCAGCTACGGCGGGGGGGTGGACAATGAGCAGTTCTTC.

The rearrangement links TRBV5-1 to TRBJ2-7; tentatively, D is TRBD1 (6 bases). The V gene lost 5 bases and the J gene lost 3 bases, with 12 bases spanning the gap. The CDR3 has 13 amino acids. CDR1 SGHRS and CDR2 YFSETQ come from the germline V gene. CDR3 in DNA: TGCGCCAGCAGACGGGACACTCACTACGAGCAGTACTTC. Translated, it gives CASRRDTHYEQYF.

V is TRBV11-2 and J is TRBJ2-7; the D is unclear. Deletions cut 1 base from V and 2 bases from J, with 9 bases between. Per germline, CDR1 SGHAT and CDR2 FQNNGV. The CDR3 extends over 14 amino acids. The CDR3 protein is CASSLGPQTYEQYF. DNA for the CDR3: TGTGCCAGCAGCTTAGGTCCACAGACCTACGAGCAGTACTTC.

This clonotype showed up many times. The CDR3 coding sequence is TGTGCCAGCAGCTTAGACAGGGTGAGCACTGAAGCTTTCTTT. Translated: CASSLDRVSTEAFF. The V and J genes are TRBV7-9 and TRBJ1-1, with D possibly being TRBD1 (6 bases). Germline assignment: CDR1 SEHNR and CDR2 FQNEAQ (reference sequence). This CDR3 is 14 amino acids long. V lost 1 base and J lost 4, with 10 bases in between.

The chain uses TRBV19 and TRBJ2-3; a weak D match, TRBD2 (6 bases). The CDR3 covers 15 residues. CDR1 is LNHDA, CDR2 SQIVND, per germline (reference sequence). V lost 10 bases and J 0 bases, leaving 17 bases between the germline ends. This CDR3 is CANTEGLHSTDTQYF. The CDR3 DNA follows: TGTGCCAATACGGAGGGACTCCATAGCACAGATACGCAGTATTTT.

In its sample, this clonotype was seen a few times. This chain uses TRBV7-9 with TRBJ2-5; 8 nucleotides match TRBD2. CDR3 length equals 16 residues. V was clipped by 5 bases and J by 4 bases; unmatched bases: 12. Per germline, CDR1 SEHNR and CDR2 FQNEAQ (reference sequence). Written as DNA, the CDR3 is TGTGCCAGCAGCCCGAAGCGGGAGTCAGTTCGAGAGACCCAGTACTTC. Its translation: CASSPKRESVRETQYF.

This clonotype was picked up many times. The rearrangement joins TRBV20-1 to TRBJ2-1, with 7 bases lining up with TRBD1. The CDR3 runs 12 residues. V shed 4 bases, J shed 9 bases, and the junction held 6 bases outside the gene matches. The germline gives CDR1 DFQATT, CDR2 SNEGSKA (reference sequence). This CDR3 reads CSAKGAWGEQFF. CDR3 in DNA: TGCAGTGCTAAGGGGGCATGGGGTGAGCAGTTCTTC.

This clonotype occurred a few times. The chain joins TRBV6-2 or TRBV6-3 to TRBJ2-2; D is tentatively TRBD1 or TRBD2 (6 bases each). The CDR3 runs to 15 residues. The V gene lost 3 bases and the J gene lost 4 bases, with 12 bases spanning the gap. From germline, CDR1 is MNHEY and CDR2 SVGEGT. The CDR3 DNA is TGTGCCAGCAGTTATGGGGGGCCCGGCACCGGGGAGCTGTTTTTT. Residues: CASSYGGPGTGELFF.

There are a few counts of this clonotype. The chain links TRBV20-1 to TRBJ2-1; 7 bases map to TRBD2. The CDR3 runs 17 residues. Germline lookup yields CDR1 DFQATT and CDR2 SNEGSKA (reference sequence). Trimming at V came to 1 base and at J to 4 bases, leaving 13 bases not matched to a gene. In nucleotides, the CDR3 is TGCAGTGCTAGAGCAGTAGGAGGGAGGGAGATTTACAATGAGCAGTTCTTC. Its protein product is CSARAVGGREIYNEQFF.

CDR3 sequence: CASSSSGEQFF. CDR3 sequence (DNA): TGTGCCAGCAGCTCTAGCGGGGAGCAGTTCTTC. The rearrangement links TRBV5-4 to TRBJ2-1; 8 nucleotides agree with TRBD2. The CDR3 consists of 11 residues. V trimming: 3 bases; J trimming: 10 bases; junction bases outside the gene matches: 0. Germline CDR1 reads SGHNT; CDR2 reads YYREEE (reference sequence).

This clonotype has ten or more counts. The CDR3 sequence is CASSLQTGGSDTQYF. The CDR3 DNA follows: TGCGCCAGCAGCTTGCAGACAGGGGGTTCAGATACGCAGTATTTT. The rearrangement links TRBV5-1 to TRBJ2-3; 9 bases agree with TRBD1. After removal of 1 base from V and 4 bases from J, the junction contained 4 bases not matched to a gene. Germline V gives CDR1 SGHRS, CDR2 YFSETQ. This CDR3 has 15 residues.

The chain recombines TRBV19 with TRBJ2-7; tentative D call: TRBD2 (6 bases). Trimming removed 9 bases at V and 5 bases at J, with 17 bases between. This CDR3 has 13 residues. Germline CDR1 reads LNHDA; CDR2 reads SQIVND (reference sequence). In DNA form, the CDR3 reads TGTGCCAGCAGGACTATGAACAGCCACGAGCAGTACTTC. As protein: CASRTMNSHEQYF. Full variable domain (outside the CDR3, taken from reference TRBV19 and TRBJ2-7): DGGITQSPKYLFRKEGQNVTLSCEQNLNHDAMYWYRQDPGQGLRLIYYSQIVNDFQKGDIAEGYSVSREKKESFPLTVTSAQKNPTAFYLCASRTMNSHEQYFGPGTRLTVT.

The gene calls are TRBV19 and TRBJ1-4; D remains unclear. Deletions cut 4 bases from V and 3 bases from J, with 24 bases between. Germline V gene sequence: CDR1 LNHDA, CDR2 SQIVND (reference sequence). This CDR3 is built from 19 residues. The CDR3 DNA follows: TGTGCCAGTAGTACACCTAGCGGGAGAGAGGTAGCGGCTAATGAAAAACTGTTTTTT. Amino acid sequence: CASSTPSGREVAANEKLFF.

This clonotype was observed at least ten times. The chain recombines TRBV20-1 with TRBJ2-5; 7 nucleotides match TRBD2. This CDR3 comprises 14 residues. The junction had 10 bases not matched to a gene; V was cut back by 7 bases and J by 2 bases. Per the germline V gene, CDR1 is DFQATT and CDR2 is SNEGSKA (reference sequence). The CDR3 DNA reads as TGCAGTGGAACGGGGGAGGGGATTCAAGAGACCCAGTACTTC. This sequence encodes CSGTGEGIQETQYF.

In its sample, this clonotype was seen many times. The chain carries TRBV2 and TRBJ1-5; D gene unclear. CDR3 length equals 13 residues. V lost 7 bases and J lost 3, with 10 bases in between. Germline CDR1 reads SNHLY; CDR2 reads FYNNEI. The DNA for the CDR3 is TGTGCCAGCACGCGCGGGTACAATCAGCCCCAGCATTTT. It codes for CASTRGYNQPQHF.

V and J are TRBV20-1 and TRBJ1-4, with D possibly matching TRBD1 (5 bases). Germline lookup yields CDR1 DFQATT and CDR2 SNEGSKA (reference sequence). The V gene lost 4 bases and the J gene lost 8 bases, with 20 bases spanning the gap. This CDR3 is 15 amino acids long. The CDR3 region is CSANPLSGRGEKLFF. CDR3 sequence (DNA): TGCAGTGCTAACCCACTATCGGGGAGGGGAGAAAAACTGTTTTTT.

This clonotype was observed at least ten times. The V call is TRBV2, the J call TRBJ2-7, with TRBD2 matching 11 bases. V gave up 4 bases and J gave up 4 bases; unmatched junction bases: 6. The V gene's germline CDR1 is SNHLY and CDR2 FYNNEI. CDR3 length equals 15 residues. The CDR3 nucleotides are TGTGCCAGCAGTGCCCCGACTAGCGGGGATTACGAGCAGTACTTC. Translation gives CASSAPTSGDYEQYF.

This chain uses TRBV7-9 with TRBJ2-2; D perhaps matches TRBD2 (7 bases). CDR1 is SEHNR, CDR2 FQNEAQ, per germline (reference sequence). Trimming stripped 5 bases from V and 7 bases from J, with 14 bases between. This CDR3 has 14 amino acids. The CDR3 DNA sequence: TGTGCCAGCAGCCATTCGGGGGGCCACGGGGAGCTGTTTTTT. It codes for CASSHSGGHGELFF.